The 10 T cell receptor beta chains given below trace back to one sample, sequenced in a study of blood T cells in healthy people across ages. Sample-barcoded 5' priming and a J-beta primer mix drove a second PCR of roughly 6 to 12 cycles. MiXCR, run by TCRdb on the 5' RACE reads, gives a single entry per CDR3 protein. The repertoire has roughly 2 million distinct CDR3 sequences, roughly 50% of them found once; the top ten carry over 2%. The sample comprised blood. The receptor set was obtained from a woman between 40 and 55 years old in good health.

J is TRBJ2-6 and V is TRBV18; D gene ambiguous. The CDR3 length is 16 residues. Trimming removed 2 bases at V and 0 bases at J, with 8 bases between. The germline V gene has CDR1 KGHSH and CDR2 LQKENI. The CDR3: CASSPLLNSGANVLTF. For the CDR3, the DNA is TGTGCCAGCTCACCATTGCTGAACTCTGGGGCCAACGTCCTGACTTTC.

The rearrangement joins TRBV9 to TRBJ2-3, with 8 positions matching TRBD2. This CDR3 comprises 16 residues. V gave up 3 bases and J gave up 2 bases; unmatched junction bases: 8. The germline V gene encodes CDR1 SGDLS and CDR2 YYNGEE. CDR3 in amino acids: CASSATGTRPTDTQYF. Here the CDR3 DNA reads TGTGCCAGCAGCGCAACCGGGACTAGACCCACAGATACGCAGTATTTT. Using reference TRBV9 and TRBJ2-3 for the parts outside the CDR3, the full variable domain is DSGVTQTPKHLITATGQRVTLRCSPRSGDLSVYWYQQSLDQGLQFLIQYYNGEERAKGNILERFSAQQFPDLHSELNLSSLELGDSALYFCASSATGTRPTDTQYFGPGTRLTVL.

The genes are TRBV20-1 and TRBJ2-7; D is possibly TRBD2 (5 bases). The last part of the DNA fits TRBJ2-4 better; the J call may be wrong. CDR3 length: 13 amino acids. In germline, CDR1 is DFQATT, CDR2 SNEGSKA (reference sequence). CDR3 DNA: TGCAGTGCTAGAGGGACTTCGGACTACATTCAGTACTTC. This codes for CSARGTSDYIQYF.

This chain links TRBV21-1 with TRBJ1-5; no check of the table's D call, TRBD1, against the DNA was made. TRBV21-1 is deemed a pseudogene. The CDR3 is 17 residues long. CDR3 in amino acids: CASSKVCRSRGNQPQHF. CDR3 DNA: TGTGCCAGCAGCAAAGTTTGTCGGTCCCGGGGGAATCAGCCCCAGCATTTT.

The chain combines TRBV7-2 with TRBJ1-5, with a weak D call TRBD1 (5 bases). The germline CDR1 and CDR2 sequences are SGHTA and FQGNSA. The CDR3 spans 16 residues. With 4 bases removed from V and 1 base from J, the gap between germline ends came to 14 bases. CDR3 in amino acids: CASSSDPQGSNQPQHF. In DNA, the CDR3 is TGTGCCAGCAGCTCGGATCCGCAGGGAAGCAATCAGCCCCAGCATTTT. The whole variable domain, remainder taken from reference TRBV7-2 and TRBJ1-5, is GAGVSQSPSNKVTEKGKDVELRCDPISGHTALYWYRQSLGQGLEFLIYFQGNSAPDKSGLPSDRFSAERTGGSVSTLTIQRTQQEDSAVYLCASSSDPQGSNQPQHFGDGTRLSIL.

The rearrangement uses TRBV20-1 and TRBJ1-2, with D hard to call. CDR1 is DFQATT, CDR2 SNEGSKA, per germline (reference sequence). Trimming left V 6 bases short and J 8 bases short, with 10 bases between. CDR3 length: 10 amino acids. The DNA for the CDR3 is TGCAGTGCCCCCCCGCCGGGCTACACCTTC. It specifies CSAPPPGYTF.

The chain couples TRBV9 to TRBJ1-2, with D tentatively TRBD1 (5 bases). CDR1 SGDLS and CDR2 YYNGEE come from the germline V gene. The germline V and J ends were trimmed by 4 bases and 0 bases, with 19 bases remaining between them. CDR3 length: 17 amino acids. The CDR3: CASSPTLTGRPNYGYTF. The CDR3 nucleotides are TGTGCCAGCAGCCCGACACTAACAGGCCGACCTAACTATGGCTACACCTTC.

The chain carries TRBV4-1 and TRBJ2-1; perhaps D is TRBD1 or TRBD2 (5 bases each). Germline V lookup: CDR1 MGHRA, CDR2 YSYEKL. The CDR3 loop spans 15 amino acids. V was trimmed by 2 bases and J by 2 bases, leaving 10 bases between them. Written as DNA, the CDR3 is TGCGCCAGCAGCCAACGGGACGGCACCTACAATGAGCAGTTCTTC. Its protein is CASSQRDGTYNEQFF.

This clonotype has more than one count but fewer than ten. The chain joins TRBV2 to TRBJ2-4, with 9 bases identical to TRBD1. Trimming removed 5 bases from V and 3 bases from J; junction bases left unmatched: 8. Germline CDR1 is SNHLY and CDR2 is FYNNEI. The CDR3 contains 16 residues. The CDR3 DNA sequence: TGTGCCAGCAGTTCGGACAGGGGCGGCGGCAAAAACATTCAGTACTTC. Translated, it gives CASSSDRGGGKNIQYF.

This chain joins TRBV7-3 and TRBJ2-7; no firm D call. The V gene's germline CDR1 is SGHTA and CDR2 FQGTGA. The CDR3 loop spans 15 amino acids. Trimming stripped 5 bases from V and 7 bases from J, with 21 bases between. The CDR3 protein is CASSPQPQSYNEQYF. For the CDR3, the DNA is TGTGCCAGCAGCCCACAACCCCAATCCTACAATGAGCAGTACTTC.